This T cell receptor beta chain was recovered during a study of blood T cells in healthy people across ages. This clonotype was counted many times. V gave up 6 bases and J gave up 2 bases; unmatched junction bases: 6. There are 15 residues in the CDR3. With a J-beta primer mix and a sample-barcoded 5' primer, a second PCR ran about 7 to 11 cycles. TCRdb re-derived calls from the 5' RACE reads in MiXCR, one entry per CDR3 protein. Here the sample spans 850,000 to 1,000,000 distinct CDR3 sequences, 51% being singletons. The chain has TRBV12-3 or TRBV12-4 and TRBJ1-5, with TRBD1 matching over 8 bases. The sequence derives from a woman in her sixties or seventies in good health. Sequencing was performed on blood. The CDR3 coding sequence is TGTGCCAGCAGGTTTGGACAGGGACGCAATCAGCCCCAGCATTTT. This codes for CASRFGQGRNQPQHF.